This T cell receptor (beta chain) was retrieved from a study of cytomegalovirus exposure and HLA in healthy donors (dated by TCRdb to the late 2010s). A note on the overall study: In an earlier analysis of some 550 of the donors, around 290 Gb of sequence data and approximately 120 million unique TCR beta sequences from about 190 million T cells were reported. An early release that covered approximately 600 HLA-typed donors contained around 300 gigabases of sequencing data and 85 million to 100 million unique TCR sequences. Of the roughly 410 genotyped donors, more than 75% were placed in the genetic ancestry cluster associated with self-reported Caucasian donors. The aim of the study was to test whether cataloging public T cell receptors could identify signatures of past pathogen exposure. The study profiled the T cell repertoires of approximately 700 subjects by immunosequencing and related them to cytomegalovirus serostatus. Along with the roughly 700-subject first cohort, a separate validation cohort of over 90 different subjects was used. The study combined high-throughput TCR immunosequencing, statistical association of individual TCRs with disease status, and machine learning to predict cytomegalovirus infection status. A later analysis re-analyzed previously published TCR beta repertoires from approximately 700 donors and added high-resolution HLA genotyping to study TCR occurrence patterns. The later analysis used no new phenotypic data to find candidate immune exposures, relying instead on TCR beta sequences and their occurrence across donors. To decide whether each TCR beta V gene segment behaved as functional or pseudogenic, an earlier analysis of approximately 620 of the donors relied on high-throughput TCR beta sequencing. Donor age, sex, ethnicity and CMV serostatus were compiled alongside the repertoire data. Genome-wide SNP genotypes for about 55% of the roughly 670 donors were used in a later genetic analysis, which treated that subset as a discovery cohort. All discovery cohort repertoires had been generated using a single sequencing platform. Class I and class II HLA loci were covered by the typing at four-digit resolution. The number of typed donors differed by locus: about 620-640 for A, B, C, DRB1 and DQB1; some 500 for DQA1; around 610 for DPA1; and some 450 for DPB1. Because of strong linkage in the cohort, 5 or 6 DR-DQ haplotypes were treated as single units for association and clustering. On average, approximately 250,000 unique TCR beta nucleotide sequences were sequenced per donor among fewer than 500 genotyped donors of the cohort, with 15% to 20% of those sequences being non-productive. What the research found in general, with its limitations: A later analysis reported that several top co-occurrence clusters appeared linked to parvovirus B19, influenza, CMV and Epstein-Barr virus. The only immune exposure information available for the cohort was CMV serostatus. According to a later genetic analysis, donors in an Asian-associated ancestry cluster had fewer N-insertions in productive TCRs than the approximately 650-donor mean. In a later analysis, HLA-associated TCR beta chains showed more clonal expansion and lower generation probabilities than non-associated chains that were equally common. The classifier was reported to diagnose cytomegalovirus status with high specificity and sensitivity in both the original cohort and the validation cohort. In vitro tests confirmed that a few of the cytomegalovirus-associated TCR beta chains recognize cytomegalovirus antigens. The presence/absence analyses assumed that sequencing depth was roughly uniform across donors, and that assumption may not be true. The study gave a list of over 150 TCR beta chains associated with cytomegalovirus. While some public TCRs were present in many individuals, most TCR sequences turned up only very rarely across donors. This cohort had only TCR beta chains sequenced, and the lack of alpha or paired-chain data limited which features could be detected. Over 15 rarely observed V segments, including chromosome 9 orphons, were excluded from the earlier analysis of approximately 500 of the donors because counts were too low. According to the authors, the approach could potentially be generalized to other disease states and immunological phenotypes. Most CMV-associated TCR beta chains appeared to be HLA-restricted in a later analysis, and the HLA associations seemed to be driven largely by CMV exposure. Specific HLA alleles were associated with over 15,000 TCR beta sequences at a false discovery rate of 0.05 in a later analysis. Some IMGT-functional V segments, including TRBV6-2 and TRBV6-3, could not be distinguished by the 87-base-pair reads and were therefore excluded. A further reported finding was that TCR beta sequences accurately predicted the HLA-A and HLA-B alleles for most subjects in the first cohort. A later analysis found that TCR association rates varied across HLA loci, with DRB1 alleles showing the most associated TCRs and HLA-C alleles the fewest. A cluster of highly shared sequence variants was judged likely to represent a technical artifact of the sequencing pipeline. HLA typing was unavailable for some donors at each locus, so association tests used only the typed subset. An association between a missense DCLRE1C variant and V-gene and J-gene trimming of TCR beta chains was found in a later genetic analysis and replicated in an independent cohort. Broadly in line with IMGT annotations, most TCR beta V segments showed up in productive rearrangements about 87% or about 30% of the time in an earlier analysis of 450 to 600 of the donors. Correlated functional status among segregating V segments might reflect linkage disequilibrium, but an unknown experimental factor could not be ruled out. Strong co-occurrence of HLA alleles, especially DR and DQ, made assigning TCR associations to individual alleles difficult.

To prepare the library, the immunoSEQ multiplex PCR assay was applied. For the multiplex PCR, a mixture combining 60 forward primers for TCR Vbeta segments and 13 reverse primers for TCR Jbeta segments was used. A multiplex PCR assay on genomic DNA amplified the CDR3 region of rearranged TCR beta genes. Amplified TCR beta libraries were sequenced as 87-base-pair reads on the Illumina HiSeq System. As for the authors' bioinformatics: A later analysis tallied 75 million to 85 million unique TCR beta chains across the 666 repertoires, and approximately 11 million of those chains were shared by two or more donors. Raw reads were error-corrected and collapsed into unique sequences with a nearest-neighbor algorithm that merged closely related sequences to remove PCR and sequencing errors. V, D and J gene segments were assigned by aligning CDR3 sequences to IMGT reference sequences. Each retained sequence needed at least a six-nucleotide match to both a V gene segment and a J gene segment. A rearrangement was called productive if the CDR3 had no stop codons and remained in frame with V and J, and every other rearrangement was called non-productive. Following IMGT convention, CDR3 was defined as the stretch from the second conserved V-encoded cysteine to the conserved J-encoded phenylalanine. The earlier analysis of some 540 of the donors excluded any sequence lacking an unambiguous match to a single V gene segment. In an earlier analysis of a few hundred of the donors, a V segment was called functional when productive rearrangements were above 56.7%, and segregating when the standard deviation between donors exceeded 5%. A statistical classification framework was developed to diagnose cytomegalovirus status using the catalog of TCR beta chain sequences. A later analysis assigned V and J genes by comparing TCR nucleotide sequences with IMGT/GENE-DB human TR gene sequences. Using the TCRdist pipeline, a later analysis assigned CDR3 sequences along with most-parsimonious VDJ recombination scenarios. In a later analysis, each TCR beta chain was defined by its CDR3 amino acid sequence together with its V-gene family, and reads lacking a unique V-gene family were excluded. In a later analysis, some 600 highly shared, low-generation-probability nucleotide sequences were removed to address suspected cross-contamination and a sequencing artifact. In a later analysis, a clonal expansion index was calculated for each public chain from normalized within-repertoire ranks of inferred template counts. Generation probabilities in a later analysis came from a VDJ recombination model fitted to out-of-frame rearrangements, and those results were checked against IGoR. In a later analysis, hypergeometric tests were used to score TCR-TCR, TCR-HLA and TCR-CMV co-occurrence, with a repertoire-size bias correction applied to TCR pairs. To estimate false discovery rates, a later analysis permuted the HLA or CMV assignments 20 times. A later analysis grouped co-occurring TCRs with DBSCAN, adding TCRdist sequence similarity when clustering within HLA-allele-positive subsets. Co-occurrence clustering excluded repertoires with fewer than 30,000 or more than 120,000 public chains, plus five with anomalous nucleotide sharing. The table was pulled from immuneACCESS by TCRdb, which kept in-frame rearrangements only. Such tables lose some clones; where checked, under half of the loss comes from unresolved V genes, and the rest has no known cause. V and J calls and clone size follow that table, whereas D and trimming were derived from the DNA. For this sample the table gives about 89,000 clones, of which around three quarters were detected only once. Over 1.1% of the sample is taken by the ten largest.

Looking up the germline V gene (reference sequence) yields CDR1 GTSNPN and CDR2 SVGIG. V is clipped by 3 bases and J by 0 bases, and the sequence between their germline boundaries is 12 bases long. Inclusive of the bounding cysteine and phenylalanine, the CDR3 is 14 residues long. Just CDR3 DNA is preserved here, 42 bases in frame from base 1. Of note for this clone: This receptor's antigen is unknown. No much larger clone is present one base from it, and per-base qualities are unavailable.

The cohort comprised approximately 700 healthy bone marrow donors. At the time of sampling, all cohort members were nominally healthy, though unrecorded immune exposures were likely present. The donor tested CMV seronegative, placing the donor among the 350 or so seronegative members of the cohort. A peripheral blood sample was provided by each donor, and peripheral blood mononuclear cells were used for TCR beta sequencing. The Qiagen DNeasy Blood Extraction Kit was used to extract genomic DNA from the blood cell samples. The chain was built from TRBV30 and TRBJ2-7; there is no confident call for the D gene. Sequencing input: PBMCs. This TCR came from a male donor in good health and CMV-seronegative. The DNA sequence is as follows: TGTGCCTGGAGGGCCCCGGGTAACTCCTACGAGCAGTACTTC. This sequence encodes CAWRAPGNSYEQYF.